These T cell receptor beta chains were read from a single sample in a study of Graves' ophthalmopathy and Graves' hyperthyroidism. MiXCR was run by TCRdb on the multiplex PCR reads, yielding one entry per CDR3 protein. The sample contains 300,000 to 400,000 distinct CDR3 sequences, roughly 15% of which appear only once. What was sequenced was peripheral blood. The receptors shown here come from an adult man with Graves' ophthalmopathy. CDR3s include the opening cysteine and the closing phenylalanine or tryptophan. A D gene is named only where the DNA matches it firmly. Where a row states a size, it is once, few, many or the class of an expanded clone; other rows omit it.

j_call	v_call	d_call	cdr3_length	clone_size	cdr3_nt	cdr3_aa
TRBJ2-7	TRBV6-4	NA	15	many	TGTGCCAGCAGACCTCAAAGGGGGGTTTTCGACGAGCAGTACTTC	CASRPQRGVFDEQYF
TRBJ2-7	TRBV29-1	TRBD2	14	once	TGCAGCGTTGAGGCTAGCGGGCCATCCTACGAGCAGTACTTC	CSVEASGPSYEQYF
TRBJ1-1	TRBV30	NA	14	many	TGTGCCTGGAGAAATCGGGGGGGCGGTTTAGAAGCTTTCTTT	CAWRNRGGGLEAFF
TRBJ1-1	TRBV11-2	NA	13	many	TGTGCCAGCAGCTTTGAGGCCGCCACTGAAGCTTTCTTT	CASSFEAATEAFF
TRBJ2-5	TRBV7-2	NA	13	many	TGTGCCAGCAGCACACAGGGTTTGGAGACCCAGTACTTC	CASSTQGLETQYF
TRBJ2-7	TRBV7-9	NA	15	many	TGTGCCAGCAGCCGCGGTAGGGCGAGCTCCTACGAGCAGTACTTC	CASSRGRASSYEQYF
TRBJ1-5	TRBV6-1	TRBD1	16	many	TGTGCCAGCAGTGAAATTGGGACAGGGGGCCGACAGCCCCAGCATTTT	CASSEIGTGGRQPQHF
TRBJ2-7	TRBV30	NA	13	many	TGTGCCTGGACCCCGGGGCGCTCCTACGAGCAGTACTTC	CAWTPGRSYEQYF
TRBJ2-6	TRBV12-3/TRBV12-4	NA	16	many	TGTGCCAGCTCTATAGGGGCGTCGTCTGGGGCCAACGTCCTGACTTTC	CASSIGASSGANVLTF
TRBJ1-5	TRBV12-3/TRBV12-4	NA	12	many	TGTGCCAGCAGTCTCGATTTGCAGCCCCAGCATTTT	CASSLDLQPQHF
TRBJ2-5	TRBV7-2	NA	14	many	TGTGCCAGCAGCCGGACTATATCTCAAGAGACCCAGTACTTC	CASSRTISQETQYF
TRBJ2-5	TRBV6-1	NA	15	many	TGTGCCAGCAGCCGTGGACAGAAGTACCAAGAGACCCAGTACTTC	CASSRGQKYQETQYF
TRBJ1-5	TRBV27	NA	12	many	TGTGCCAGCAGACAGTTCGGGCAGCCCCAGCATTTT	CASRQFGQPQHF
TRBJ1-2	TRBV11-1	NA	14	many	TGTGCCAGCAGCTTAGATCGGACCTCCTATGGCTACACCTTC	CASSLDRTSYGYTF
TRBJ1-1	TRBV12-3/TRBV12-4	TRBD1	15	few	TGTGCCAGCAGGGCTTATGGACAGGAGAACACTGAAGCTTTCTTT	CASRAYGQENTEAFF
TRBJ2-4	TRBV28	NA	22	many	TGTGCCAGCAGTAATGCTGGGGAGGGGGCTACCTCGGGAGGAGGAGCCAAAAACATTCAGTACTTC	CASSNAGEGATSGGGAKNIQYF
TRBJ2-5	TRBV6-2/TRBV6-3	TRBD1	15	few	TGTGCCAGCAGTTACCACGGGACAGGGAAAGAGACCCAGTACTTC	CASSYHGTGKETQYF
TRBJ2-7	TRBV20-1	NA	16	many	TGCAGTGCTAGAGACTTGGCGGCCCGGGGTCTCCACGAGCAGTACTTC	CSARDLAARGLHEQYF
TRBJ1-1	TRBV28	NA	13	many	TGTGCCAGCAGTTCCACAGGGATCGAAGAAGCTTTCTTT	CASSSTGIEEAFF
TRBJ2-7	TRBV29-1	TRBD1	11	many	TGCAGCGCCGGACAGGGGGCCGAGCAGTACTTC	CSAGQGAEQYF
TRBJ1-6	TRBV7-3	TRBD1	15	many	TGTGCCAGCAGCCAAGGGCCAGGGGGCAATTCACCCCTCCACTTT	CASSQGPGGNSPLHF
TRBJ1-1	TRBV24-1	TRBD1	14	many	TGTGCCACCAGTGATGCCACAGGGGGCAGTGAAGCTTTCTTT	CATSDATGGSEAFF
TRBJ1-1	TRBV27	NA	14	NA	TGTGCCAGCAGTTTAATAGGGGGGAGCACTGAAGCTTTCTTT	CASSLIGGSTEAFF
TRBJ1-1	TRBV2	NA	13	many	TGTGCCAGCACCACAGAGATGAACACTGAAGCTTTCTTT	CASTTEMNTEAFF
TRBJ2-7	TRBV6-4	TRBD2	17	many	TGTGCCAGCAGACCTGCCTCGGGACTAGCGGTTACCTACGAGCAGTACTTC	CASRPASGLAVTYEQYF
TRBJ2-5	TRBV6-2/TRBV6-3	NA	11	many	TGTGCCACATCCTCGCCCAGGACCCAGTACTTC	CATSSPRTQYF
TRBJ1-1	TRBV28	TRBD1	14	many	TGTGCCAGCAGTCCGGACAGGTCGAAGGTGGAGGCTTTCTTT	CASSPDRSKVEAFF
TRBJ1-6	TRBV6-1	NA	15	many	TGTGCCAGCAGTGGGGTCGACAGAGAGAATTCACCCCTCCACTTT	CASSGVDRENSPLHF
TRBJ2-7	TRBV11-2	TRBD1	13	many	TGTGCCAGCAGCCGGGACAGGGCGGGCGAGCAGTACTTC	CASSRDRAGEQYF
TRBJ2-2	TRBV11-2	TRBD1	18	many	TGTGCCAGCAGCTTAGTCCCGGGACAGGCCCTCTCGGCCGGGGAGCTGTTTTTT	CASSLVPGQALSAGELFF
TRBJ2-5	TRBV27	NA	12	many	TGTGCCAGCGGTCACCCCTGGGAGACCCAGTACTTC	CASGHPWETQYF
TRBJ2-5	TRBV5-1	NA	14	many	TGCGCCAGCAGCTTGGGCACAGGGACCGAGACCCAGTACTTC	CASSLGTGTETQYF
TRBJ2-5	TRBV6-1	TRBD2	16	many	TGTGCCAGCAGTCCCGTGCAAACTAGCGGTAGGGAGACCCAGTACTTC	CASSPVQTSGRETQYF
TRBJ2-7	TRBV27	TRBD1	13	many	TGTGCCAGCAGGGCACAGGGGACCTACGAGCAGTACTTC	CASRAQGTYEQYF
TRBJ2-7	TRBV6-1	NA	13	many	TGTGCCAGCAGTCAAACTCAGGGGGGAGAGCAGTACTTC	CASSQTQGGEQYF
TRBJ1-6	TRBV12-5	NA	12	NA	TGTGCTAGTGGTTCCCCTTTATCACCCCTCCACTTT	CASGSPLSPLHF
TRBJ2-5	TRBV5-1	NA	13	once	TGCGCCAGAAGCTTAGTGGGAACGGAGACACAGTACTTC	CARSLVGTETQYF
TRBJ1-1	TRBV3-1	NA	12	many	TGTGCCAGCAGCCATCCTGGGGTGGAAGCTTTCTTT	CASSHPGVEAFF
TRBJ2-7	TRBV18	NA	13	NA	TGTGCCAGCTCACCAAGACAGACGGACGAGCAGTACTTC	CASSPRQTDEQYF
TRBJ2-2	TRBV19	TRBD1	16	many	TGTGCCAGTAGCAAAACGGGACAGGGGTACACCGGGGAGCTGTTTTTT	CASSKTGQGYTGELFF
TRBJ2-5	TRBV12-3/TRBV12-4	NA	12	many	TGTGCCAGCCTCGGTGGTGGCAAGACCCAGTACTTC	CASLGGGKTQYF